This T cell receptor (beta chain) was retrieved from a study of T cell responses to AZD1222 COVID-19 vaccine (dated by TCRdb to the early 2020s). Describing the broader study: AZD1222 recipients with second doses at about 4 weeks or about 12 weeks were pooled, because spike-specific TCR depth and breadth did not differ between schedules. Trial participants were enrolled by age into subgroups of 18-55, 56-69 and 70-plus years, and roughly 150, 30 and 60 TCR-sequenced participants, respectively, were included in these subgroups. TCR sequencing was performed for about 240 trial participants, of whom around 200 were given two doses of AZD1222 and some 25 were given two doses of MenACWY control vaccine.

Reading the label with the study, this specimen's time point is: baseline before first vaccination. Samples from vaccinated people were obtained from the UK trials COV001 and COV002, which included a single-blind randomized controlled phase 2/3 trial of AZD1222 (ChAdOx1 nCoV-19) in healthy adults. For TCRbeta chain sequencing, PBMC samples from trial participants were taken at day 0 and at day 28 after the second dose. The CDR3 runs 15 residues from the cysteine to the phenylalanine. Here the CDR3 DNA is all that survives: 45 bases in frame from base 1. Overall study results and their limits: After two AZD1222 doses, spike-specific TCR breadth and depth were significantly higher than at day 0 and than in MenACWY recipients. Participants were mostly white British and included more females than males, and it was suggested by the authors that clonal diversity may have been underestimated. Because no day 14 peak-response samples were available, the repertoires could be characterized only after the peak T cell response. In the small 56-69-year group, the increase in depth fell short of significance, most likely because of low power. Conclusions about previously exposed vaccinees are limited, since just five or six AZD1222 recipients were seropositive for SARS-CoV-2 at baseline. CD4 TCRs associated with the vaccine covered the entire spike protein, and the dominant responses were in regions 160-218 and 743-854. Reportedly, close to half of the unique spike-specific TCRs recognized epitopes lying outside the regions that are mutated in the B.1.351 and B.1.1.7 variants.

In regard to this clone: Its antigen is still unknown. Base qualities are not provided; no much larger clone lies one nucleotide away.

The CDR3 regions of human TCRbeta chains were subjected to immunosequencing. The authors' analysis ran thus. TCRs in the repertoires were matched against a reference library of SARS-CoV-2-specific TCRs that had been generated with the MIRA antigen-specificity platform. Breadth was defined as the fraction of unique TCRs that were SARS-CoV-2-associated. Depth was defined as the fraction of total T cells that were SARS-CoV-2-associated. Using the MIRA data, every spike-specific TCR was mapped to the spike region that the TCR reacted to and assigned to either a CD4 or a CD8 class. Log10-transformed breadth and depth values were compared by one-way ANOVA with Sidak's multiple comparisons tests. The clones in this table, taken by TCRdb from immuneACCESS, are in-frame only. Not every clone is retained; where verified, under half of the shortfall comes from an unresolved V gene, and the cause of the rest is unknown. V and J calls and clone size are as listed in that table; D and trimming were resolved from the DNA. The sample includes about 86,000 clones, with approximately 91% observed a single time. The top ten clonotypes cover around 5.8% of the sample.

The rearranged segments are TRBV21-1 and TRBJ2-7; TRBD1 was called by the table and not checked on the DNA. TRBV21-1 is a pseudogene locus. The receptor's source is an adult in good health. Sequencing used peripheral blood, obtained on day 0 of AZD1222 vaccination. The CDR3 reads CASSKEDRLTYEQYF. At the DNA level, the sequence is TGTGCCAGCAGCAAAGAGGACAGGCTTACCTACGAGCAGTACTTC.